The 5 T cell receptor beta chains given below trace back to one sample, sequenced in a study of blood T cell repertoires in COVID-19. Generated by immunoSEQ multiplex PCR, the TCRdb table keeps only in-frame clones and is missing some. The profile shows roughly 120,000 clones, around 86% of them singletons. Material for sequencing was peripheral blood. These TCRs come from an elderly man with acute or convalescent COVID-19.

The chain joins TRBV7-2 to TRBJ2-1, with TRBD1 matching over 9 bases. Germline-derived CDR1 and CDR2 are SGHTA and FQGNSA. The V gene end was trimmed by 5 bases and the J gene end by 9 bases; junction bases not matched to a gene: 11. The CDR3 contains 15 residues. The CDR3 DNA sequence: TGTGCCAGCAGCACCTCCGGGACAGGGACCCTTGAGCAGTTCTTC. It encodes CASSTSGTGTLEQFF.

CDR3 sequence: CASSLSGTGDNIQYF. CDR3 DNA: TGCGCCAGCAGCCTTTCCGGGACAGGGGACAACATTCAGTACTTC. The V call is TRBV5-1, the J call TRBJ2-4; 10 bases are shared with TRBD1. The CDR3 spans 15 residues. The J segment lost 7 bases and the V segment lost 4 bases, leaving 8 bases of the junction unmatched. Germline CDR1 and CDR2: SGHRS and YFSETQ. Full variable domain (missing parts from reference TRBV5-1 and TRBJ2-4): KAGVTQTPRYLIKTRGQQVTLSCSPISGHRSVSWYQQTPGQGLQFLFEYFSETQRNKGNFPGRFSGRQFSNSRSEMNVSTLELGDSALYLCASSLSGTGDNIQYFGAGTRLSVL.

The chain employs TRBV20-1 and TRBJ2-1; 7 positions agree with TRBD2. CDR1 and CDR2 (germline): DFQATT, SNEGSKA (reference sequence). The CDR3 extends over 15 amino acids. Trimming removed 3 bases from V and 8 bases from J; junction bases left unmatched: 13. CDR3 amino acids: CSASRGTGGIDEQFF. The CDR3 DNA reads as TGCAGTGCTAGTCGCGGGACGGGAGGTATCGATGAGCAGTTCTTC.

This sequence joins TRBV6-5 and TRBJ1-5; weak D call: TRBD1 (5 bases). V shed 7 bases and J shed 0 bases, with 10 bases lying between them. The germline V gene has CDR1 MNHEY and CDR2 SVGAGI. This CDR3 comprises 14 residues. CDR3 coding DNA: TGTGCCAGCACCCTCCAGGGTAGCAATCAGCCCCAGCATTTT. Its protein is CASTLQGSNQPQHF.

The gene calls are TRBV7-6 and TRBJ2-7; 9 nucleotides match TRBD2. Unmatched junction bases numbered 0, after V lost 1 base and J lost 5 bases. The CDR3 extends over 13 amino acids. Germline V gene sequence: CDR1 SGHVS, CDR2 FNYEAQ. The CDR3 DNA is TGTGCCAGCAGCTTAGTAGCGGGAGACGAGCAGTACTTC. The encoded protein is CASSLVAGDEQYF.